Listed below are T cell receptor beta chains from one sample, sequenced in a study of radiation and T cells in renal cell carcinoma. Clones were sequenced by immunoSEQ multiplex PCR, and TCRdb holds only the in-frame ones, with some missing. The sample lists 150,000 to 160,000 clones, approximately 90% seen once, with approximately 12% in the top ten. Sequenced material: blood, taken from a patient whose treatment included radiotherapy and nephrectomy. The receptors originated from a woman aged 45-60 years with renal cell carcinoma. CDR3s include the opening cysteine and the closing phenylalanine or tryptophan. Each record gives: J gene, D gene, clone size, V gene, CDR3 protein, CDR3 DNA. The D gene is left open where the match is weak. Not all rows give a size; the values are once, few, many and, for expanded clones, a class.

j_call: TRBJ1-2; d_call: NA; clone_size: NA; v_call: TRBV4-3; cdr3_aa: CASSQDEDSYGYTF; cdr3_nt: TGCGCCAGCAGCCAAGATGAGGACAGTTATGGCTACACCTTC
j_call: TRBJ2-3; d_call: NA; clone_size: NA; v_call: TRBV4-1; cdr3_aa: CASSQAPPWGPGTDTQYF; cdr3_nt: TGCGCCAGCAGCCAAGCCCCCCCTTGGGGGCCCGGCACAGATACGCAGTATTTT
j_call: TRBJ1-4; d_call: NA; clone_size: NA; v_call: TRBV7-9; cdr3_aa: CASSRSGNEKLFF; cdr3_nt: TGTGCCAGCAGCCGATCGGGTAATGAAAAACTGTTTTTT
j_call: TRBJ1-2; d_call: NA; clone_size: NA; v_call: TRBV7-9; cdr3_aa: CASSLERDYGYTF; cdr3_nt: TGTGCCAGCAGCTTAGAGCGGGACTATGGCTACACCTTC
j_call: TRBJ2-2; d_call: TRBD1; clone_size: NA; v_call: TRBV5-8; cdr3_aa: CASSPQLYVGQRELFF; cdr3_nt: TGTGCCAGCAGCCCCCAATTGTATGTGGGACAGAGGGAGCTGTTTTTT
j_call: TRBJ1-5; d_call: NA; clone_size: NA; v_call: TRBV9; cdr3_aa: CASSTDFGPQHF; cdr3_nt: TGTGCCAGCAGCACGGACTTCGGACCCCAGCATTTT
j_call: TRBJ2-3; d_call: TRBD2; clone_size: NA; v_call: TRBV2; cdr3_aa: CASSDGLAGGTDTQYF; cdr3_nt: TGTGCCAGCAGCGACGGACTAGCCGGGGGCACAGATACGCAGTATTTT
j_call: TRBJ2-1; d_call: TRBD2; clone_size: NA; v_call: TRBV30; cdr3_aa: CAWSVLSSGGAYNEQFF; cdr3_nt: TGTGCCTGGAGTGTACTTAGTAGCGGGGGGGCATACAATGAGCAGTTCTTC
j_call: TRBJ1-1; d_call: TRBD1; clone_size: NA; v_call: TRBV4-1; cdr3_aa: CASSQDWDRGNTEAFF; cdr3_nt: TGCGCCAGCAGCCAAGATTGGGACAGGGGCAACACTGAAGCTTTCTTT
j_call: TRBJ1-4; d_call: NA; clone_size: NA; v_call: TRBV7-8; cdr3_aa: CASSLAYSLQRSEKLFF; cdr3_nt: TGTGCCAGCAGCTTAGCGTATTCACTACAAAGGAGTGAAAAACTGTTTTTT
j_call: TRBJ2-3; d_call: TRBD2; clone_size: NA; v_call: TRBV5-5; cdr3_aa: CASSYRLAGDTDTQYF; cdr3_nt: TGTGCCAGCAGCTACAGACTAGCGGGGGACACAGATACGCAGTATTTT
j_call: TRBJ2-7; d_call: TRBD1; clone_size: NA; v_call: TRBV11-2; cdr3_aa: CASSLGTGGPYEQYF; cdr3_nt: TGTGCCAGCAGCCTTGGGACAGGGGGACCCTACGAGCAGTACTTC
j_call: TRBJ1-3; d_call: NA; clone_size: once; v_call: TRBV6-1; cdr3_aa: CASSASRNTIYF; cdr3_nt: TGTGCCAGCAGTGCTTCACGAAACACCATATATTTT
j_call: TRBJ2-7; d_call: NA; clone_size: NA; v_call: TRBV12-5; cdr3_aa: CASGPQGGNYEQYF; cdr3_nt: TGTGCTAGTGGTCCCCAGGGGGGCAACTACGAGCAGTACTTC
j_call: TRBJ2-7; d_call: TRBD1; clone_size: NA; v_call: TRBV6-1; cdr3_aa: CASIYRGLDEQYF; cdr3_nt: TGTGCCAGCATTTACAGGGGGCTCGACGAGCAGTACTTC
j_call: TRBJ2-7; d_call: TRBD1; clone_size: NA; v_call: TRBV5-1; cdr3_aa: CASSSGTGNTYEQYF; cdr3_nt: TGCGCCAGCAGCTCGGGGACAGGTAATACCTACGAGCAGTACTTC
j_call: TRBJ1-2; d_call: TRBD1; clone_size: NA; v_call: TRBV5-1; cdr3_aa: CASSPGTGGASYGYTF; cdr3_nt: TGCGCCAGCAGCCCCGGCACAGGGGGCGCTTCCTATGGCTACACCTTC
j_call: TRBJ1-5; d_call: TRBD1; clone_size: NA; v_call: TRBV7-2; cdr3_aa: CASSKTGTGSQPQHF; cdr3_nt: TGTGCCAGCAGCAAAACCGGGACAGGGTCACAGCCCCAGCATTTT
j_call: TRBJ1-2; d_call: TRBD1; clone_size: NA; v_call: TRBV7-9; cdr3_aa: CASSLAYRDSYGYTF; cdr3_nt: TGTGCCAGCAGCTTAGCGTATAGGGACAGCTATGGCTACACCTTC
j_call: TRBJ2-1; d_call: NA; clone_size: NA; v_call: TRBV2; cdr3_aa: CASSGGPYPDNEQFF; cdr3_nt: TGTGCCAGCAGCGGCGGGCCCTACCCGGACAATGAGCAGTTCTTC
j_call: TRBJ1-2; d_call: TRBD1; clone_size: NA; v_call: TRBV7-3; cdr3_aa: CASSPSVQGAYTF; cdr3_nt: TGTGCCAGCAGCCCCAGTGTACAGGGGGCCTACACCTTC
j_call: TRBJ1-1; d_call: NA; clone_size: NA; v_call: TRBV5-1; cdr3_aa: CASSLARNQAWTEAFF; cdr3_nt: TGCGCCAGCAGCTTGGCCCGAAATCAGGCATGGACTGAAGCTTTCTTT
j_call: TRBJ1-4; d_call: NA; clone_size: NA; v_call: TRBV19; cdr3_aa: CASSGQRNEKLFF; cdr3_nt: TGTGCCAGTAGTGGGCAGCGTAATGAAAAACTGTTTTTT
j_call: TRBJ2-3; d_call: NA; clone_size: NA; v_call: TRBV9; cdr3_aa: CASSVELGLRATDTQYF; cdr3_nt: TGTGCCAGCAGCGTAGAGTTGGGGTTGCGGGCGACAGATACGCAGTATTTT
j_call: TRBJ2-1; d_call: NA; clone_size: NA; v_call: TRBV19; cdr3_aa: CASSIRLVPYNEQFF; cdr3_nt: TGTGCCAGTAGTATAAGACTAGTCCCCTACAATGAGCAGTTCTTC
j_call: TRBJ1-4; d_call: NA; clone_size: NA; v_call: TRBV5-1; cdr3_aa: CASSLVQGDEKLFF; cdr3_nt: TGCGCCAGCAGTCTTGTGCAGGGCGATGAAAAACTGTTTTTT
j_call: TRBJ2-1; d_call: NA; clone_size: NA; v_call: TRBV2; cdr3_aa: CASSEALNAGIYNEQFF; cdr3_nt: TGTGCCAGCAGTGAAGCGCTAAATGCAGGCATTTACAATGAGCAGTTCTTC
j_call: TRBJ2-3; d_call: TRBD2; clone_size: NA; v_call: TRBV18; cdr3_aa: CASSPERDASTDTQYF; cdr3_nt: TGTGCCAGCTCACCAGAGCGGGATGCTAGCACAGATACGCAGTATTTT
j_call: TRBJ1-4; d_call: NA; clone_size: NA; v_call: TRBV30; cdr3_aa: CAGGSRGNEKLFF; cdr3_nt: TGTGCCGGGGGCAGTCGGGGTAATGAAAAACTGTTTTTT
j_call: TRBJ1-4; d_call: NA; clone_size: NA; v_call: TRBV6-4; cdr3_aa: CASTYRAGEKLFF; cdr3_nt: TGTGCCAGCACCTACAGGGCTGGCGAAAAACTGTTTTTT
j_call: TRBJ2-3; d_call: NA; clone_size: NA; v_call: TRBV5-1; cdr3_aa: CASSLEALDTQYF; cdr3_nt: TGCGCCAGCAGCTTGGAGGCCCTAGATACGCAGTATTTT
j_call: TRBJ1-5; d_call: NA; clone_size: NA; v_call: TRBV7-9; cdr3_aa: CASSLGASYDNQPQHF; cdr3_nt: TGTGCCAGCAGCTTAGGGGCCTCGTATGACAATCAGCCCCAGCATTTT
j_call: TRBJ1-6; d_call: NA; clone_size: NA; v_call: TRBV2; cdr3_aa: CASSEQGLNSPLHF; cdr3_nt: TGTGCCAGCAGTGAGCAGGGACTGAATTCACCCCTCCACTTT
j_call: TRBJ1-6; d_call: TRBD1; clone_size: NA; v_call: TRBV6-1; cdr3_aa: CASSNRGDNSPLHF; cdr3_nt: TGTGCCAGCAGTAACAGGGGAGATAATTCACCCCTCCACTTT
j_call: TRBJ1-5; d_call: NA; clone_size: NA; v_call: TRBV6-1; cdr3_aa: CASGMESNQPQHF; cdr3_nt: TGTGCCAGCGGTATGGAATCGAATCAGCCCCAGCATTTT
j_call: TRBJ1-6; d_call: NA; clone_size: NA; v_call: TRBV19; cdr3_aa: CASSIDGGLGVNSPLHF; cdr3_nt: TGTGCCAGTAGTATAGACGGGGGTCTAGGGGTCAATTCACCCCTCCACTTT
j_call: TRBJ2-5; d_call: NA; clone_size: NA; v_call: TRBV7-6; cdr3_aa: CASSFAGLFGETQYF; cdr3_nt: TGTGCCAGCAGCTTTGCCGGACTGTTCGGGGAGACCCAGTACTTC
j_call: TRBJ2-5; d_call: TRBD1; clone_size: NA; v_call: TRBV19; cdr3_aa: CASSAGQGRMETQYF; cdr3_nt: TGTGCCAGTAGCGCTGGACAGGGAAGGATGGAGACCCAGTACTTC
j_call: TRBJ2-3; d_call: TRBD2; clone_size: NA; v_call: TRBV7-7; cdr3_aa: CASSSGLAGHTDTQYF; cdr3_nt: TGTGCTAGCAGCTCTGGACTAGCGGGGCACACAGATACGCAGTATTTT
j_call: TRBJ2-7; d_call: TRBD2; clone_size: NA; v_call: TRBV4-2; cdr3_aa: CASSFLAGAHGEQYF; cdr3_nt: TGTGCCAGCAGCTTTTTAGCGGGGGCCCACGGCGAGCAGTACTTC
j_call: TRBJ1-6; d_call: NA; clone_size: NA; v_call: TRBV6-1; cdr3_aa: CASSELGDSRSPLHF; cdr3_nt: TGTGCCAGCAGTGAACTCGGGGATAGTAGATCACCCCTCCACTTT
j_call: TRBJ2-1; d_call: NA; clone_size: NA; v_call: TRBV10-2; cdr3_aa: CASSEFSRGTDEQFF; cdr3_nt: TGCGCCAGCAGTGAGTTTTCCAGGGGCACCGATGAGCAGTTCTTC
j_call: TRBJ2-7; d_call: NA; clone_size: NA; v_call: TRBV29-1; cdr3_aa: CSITEQGYEQYF; cdr3_nt: TGCAGCATCACTGAACAGGGTTACGAGCAGTACTTC
j_call: TRBJ2-5; d_call: TRBD1; clone_size: NA; v_call: TRBV18; cdr3_aa: CASSPSTGGRQETQYF; cdr3_nt: TGTGCCAGCTCACCATCGACAGGGGGCCGTCAAGAGACCCAGTACTTC
j_call: TRBJ1-1; d_call: NA; clone_size: NA; v_call: TRBV5-1; cdr3_aa: CASSSDGNTEAFF; cdr3_nt: TGCGCCAGCAGCTCGGATGGAAACACTGAAGCTTTCTTT
j_call: TRBJ1-2; d_call: TRBD1; clone_size: NA; v_call: TRBV29-1; cdr3_aa: CSVGDSVNYGYTF; cdr3_nt: TGCAGCGTTGGGGACAGCGTCAACTATGGCTACACCTTC
j_call: TRBJ1-1; d_call: NA; clone_size: NA; v_call: TRBV20-1; cdr3_aa: CSRKRDVEAFF; cdr3_nt: TGCAGTCGGAAAAGGGACGTTGAAGCTTTCTTT
j_call: TRBJ2-3; d_call: TRBD2; clone_size: once; v_call: TRBV7-9; cdr3_aa: CASSSIRGLRSTDTQYF; cdr3_nt: TGTGCCAGCAGCTCAATTAGGGGACTAAGAAGCACAGATACGCAGTATTTT
j_call: TRBJ1-1; d_call: TRBD1; clone_size: NA; v_call: TRBV7-8; cdr3_aa: CASSLGSGGTEAFF; cdr3_nt: TGTGCCAGCAGCTTAGGATCAGGGGGAACTGAAGCTTTCTTT
j_call: TRBJ1-5; d_call: NA; clone_size: NA; v_call: TRBV29-1; cdr3_aa: CSVVLGNQPQHF; cdr3_nt: TGCAGCGTTGTTCTAGGCAATCAGCCCCAGCATTTT
j_call: TRBJ2-7; d_call: TRBD1; clone_size: NA; v_call: TRBV25-1; cdr3_aa: CASSEYGQGTYEQYF; cdr3_nt: TGTGCCAGCAGTGAATATGGACAGGGGACCTACGAGCAGTACTTC
j_call: TRBJ2-7; d_call: TRBD1; clone_size: NA; v_call: TRBV10-3; cdr3_aa: CAIGTASYEQYF; cdr3_nt: TGTGCCATCGGGACAGCTTCCTACGAGCAGTACTTC
j_call: TRBJ2-5; d_call: NA; clone_size: NA; v_call: TRBV4-1; cdr3_aa: CASSQERGRETQYF; cdr3_nt: TGCGCCAGCAGCCAAGAGAGGGGTCGGGAGACCCAGTACTTC
j_call: TRBJ1-2; d_call: NA; clone_size: NA; v_call: TRBV6-1; cdr3_aa: CASAWRGSNTF; cdr3_nt: TGTGCCAGCGCTTGGCGGGGAAGCAACACCTTC
j_call: TRBJ1-1; d_call: TRBD1; clone_size: NA; v_call: TRBV28; cdr3_aa: CAGRQGGEVVNTEAFF; cdr3_nt: TGTGCCGGAAGACAGGGGGGAGAAGTGGTGAACACTGAAGCTTTCTTT
j_call: TRBJ1-2; d_call: NA; clone_size: NA; v_call: TRBV7-9; cdr3_aa: CASSHPEDYGYTF; cdr3_nt: TGTGCCAGCAGCCATCCCGAGGACTATGGCTACACCTTC
j_call: TRBJ2-3; d_call: TRBD1; clone_size: NA; v_call: TRBV19; cdr3_aa: CASSMGRTGPDTQYF; cdr3_nt: TGTGCCAGTAGTATGGGCCGGACAGGGCCAGATACGCAGTATTTT
j_call: TRBJ2-7; d_call: NA; clone_size: NA; v_call: TRBV4-2; cdr3_aa: CASSQATGPYEQYF; cdr3_nt: TGTGCCAGCAGCCAAGCTACAGGACCCTACGAGCAGTACTTC
j_call: TRBJ1-4; d_call: NA; clone_size: once; v_call: TRBV6-5; cdr3_aa: CASSRGTTNEKLFF; cdr3_nt: TGTGCCAGCTCACGGGGCACCACTAATGAAAAACTGTTTTTT